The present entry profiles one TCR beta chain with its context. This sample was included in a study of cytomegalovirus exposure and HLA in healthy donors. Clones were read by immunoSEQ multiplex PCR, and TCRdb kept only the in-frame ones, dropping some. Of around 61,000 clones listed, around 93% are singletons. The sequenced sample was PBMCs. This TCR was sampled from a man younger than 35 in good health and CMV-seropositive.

CDR3 protein: CASISQGQGADGYTF. The CDR3, as DNA: TGTGCCAGCATTTCTCAGGGACAGGGGGCGGATGGCTACACCTTC. J is TRBJ1-2 and V is TRBV2, with 12 bases identical to TRBD1. This CDR3 is built from 15 residues. V shed 7 bases and J 6 bases; nucleotides not matched to a gene: 9. Per germline, CDR1 SNHLY and CDR2 FYNNEI.